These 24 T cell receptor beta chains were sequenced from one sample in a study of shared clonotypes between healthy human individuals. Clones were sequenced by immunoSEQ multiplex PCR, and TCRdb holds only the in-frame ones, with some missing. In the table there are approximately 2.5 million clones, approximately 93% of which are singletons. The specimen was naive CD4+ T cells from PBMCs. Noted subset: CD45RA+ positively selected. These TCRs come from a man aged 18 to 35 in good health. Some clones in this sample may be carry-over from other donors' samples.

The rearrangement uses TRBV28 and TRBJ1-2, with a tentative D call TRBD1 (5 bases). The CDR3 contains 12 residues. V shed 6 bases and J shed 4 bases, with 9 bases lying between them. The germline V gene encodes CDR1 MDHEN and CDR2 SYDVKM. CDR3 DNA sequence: TGTGCCAGCAGCACCCAGGGCTATGGCTACACCTTC. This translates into CASSTQGYGYTF.

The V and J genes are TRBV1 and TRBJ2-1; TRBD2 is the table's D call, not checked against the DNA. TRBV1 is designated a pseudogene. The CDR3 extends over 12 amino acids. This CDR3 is CTSSQGFYGEFF. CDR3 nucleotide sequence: TGCACCAGCAGCCAAGGGTTTTACGGTGAGTTCTTC.

CDR3 nucleotides: TGCGCCAGCAGCGCTTTCGCCGGGGACCCTGATGTGAGTTACACCTTC. It codes for CASSAFAGDPDVSYTF. This sequence joins TRBV5-1 and TRBJ1-2; a possible D gene is TRBD1 (5 bases). Germline assignment: CDR1 SGHRS and CDR2 YFSETQ. V lost 4 bases and J lost 11, with 27 bases in between. The CDR3 has 16 residues.

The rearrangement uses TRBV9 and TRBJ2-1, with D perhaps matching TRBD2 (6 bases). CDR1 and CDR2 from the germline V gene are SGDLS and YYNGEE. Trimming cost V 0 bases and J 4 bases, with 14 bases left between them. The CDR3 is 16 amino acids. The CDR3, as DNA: TGTGCCAGCAGCGTAGTTCTAGCGCCTCGTTACAATGAGCAGTTCTTC. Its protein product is CASSVVLAPRYNEQFF.

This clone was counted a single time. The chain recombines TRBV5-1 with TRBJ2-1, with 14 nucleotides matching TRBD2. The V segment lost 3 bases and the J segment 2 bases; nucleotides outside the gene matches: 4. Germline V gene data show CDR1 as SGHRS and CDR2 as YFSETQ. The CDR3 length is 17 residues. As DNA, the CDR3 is TGCGCCAGCAGCTGGGGACTAGCGGGAGCGCCCTACAATGAGCAGTTCTTC. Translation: CASSWGLAGAPYNEQFF.

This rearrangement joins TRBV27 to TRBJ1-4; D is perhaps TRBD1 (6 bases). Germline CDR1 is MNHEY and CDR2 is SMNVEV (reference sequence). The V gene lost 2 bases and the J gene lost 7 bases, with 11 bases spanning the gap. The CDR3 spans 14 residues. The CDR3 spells CASSLRGRGEKLFF. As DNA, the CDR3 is TGTGCCAGCAGTTTAAGGGGCAGGGGTGAAAAACTGTTTTTT. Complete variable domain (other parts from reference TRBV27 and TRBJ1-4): EAQVTQNPRYLITVTGKKLTVTCSQNMNHEYMSWYRQDPGLGLRQIYYSMNVEVTDKGDVPEGYKVSRKEKRNFPLILESPSPNQTSLYFCASSLRGRGEKLFFGSGTQLSVL.

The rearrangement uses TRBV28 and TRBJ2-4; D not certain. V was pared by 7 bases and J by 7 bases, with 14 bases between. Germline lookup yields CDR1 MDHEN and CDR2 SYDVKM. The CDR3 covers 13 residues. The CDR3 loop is CASMPPPRNIQYF. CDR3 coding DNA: TGTGCCAGCATGCCTCCCCCTAGGAACATTCAGTACTTC.

CDR3 residues: CASSVQAGGYGANVLTF. Written as DNA, the CDR3 is TGTGCCAGCAGCGTACAGGCGGGAGGATATGGGGCCAACGTCCTGACTTTC. This chain uses TRBV9 with TRBJ2-6; 8 bases match TRBD2. V was pared by 1 base and J by 3 bases, with 6 bases of the junction left unmatched. Germline assignment: CDR1 SGDLS and CDR2 YYNGEE. The CDR3 consists of 17 residues.

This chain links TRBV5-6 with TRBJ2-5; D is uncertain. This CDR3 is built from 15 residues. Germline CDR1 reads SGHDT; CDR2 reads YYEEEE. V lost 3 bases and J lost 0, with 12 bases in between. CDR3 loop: CASSYPMGYQETQYF. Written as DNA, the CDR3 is TGTGCCAGCAGCTACCCAATGGGGTACCAAGAGACCCAGTACTTC.

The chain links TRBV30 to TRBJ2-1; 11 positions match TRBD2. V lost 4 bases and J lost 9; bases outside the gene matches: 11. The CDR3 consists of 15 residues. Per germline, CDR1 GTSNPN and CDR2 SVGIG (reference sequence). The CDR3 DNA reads TGTGCCTGGAACTTACTAGCGGGGGCACAAGGTGAGCAGTTCTTC. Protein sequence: CAWNLLAGAQGEQFF.

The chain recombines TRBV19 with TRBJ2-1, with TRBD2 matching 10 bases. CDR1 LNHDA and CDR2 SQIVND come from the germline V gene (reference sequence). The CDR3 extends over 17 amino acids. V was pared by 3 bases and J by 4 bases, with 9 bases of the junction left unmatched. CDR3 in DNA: TGTGCCAGTAGTATGGAGGGGCTAGCGGGAGCTTACAATGAGCAGTTCTTC. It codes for CASSMEGLAGAYNEQFF.

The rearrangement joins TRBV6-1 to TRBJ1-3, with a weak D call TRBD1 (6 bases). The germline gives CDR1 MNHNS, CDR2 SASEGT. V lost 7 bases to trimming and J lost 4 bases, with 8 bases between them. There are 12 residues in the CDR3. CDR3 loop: CASNREGNTIYF. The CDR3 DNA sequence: TGTGCCAGCAACAGGGAGGGAAACACCATATATTTT.

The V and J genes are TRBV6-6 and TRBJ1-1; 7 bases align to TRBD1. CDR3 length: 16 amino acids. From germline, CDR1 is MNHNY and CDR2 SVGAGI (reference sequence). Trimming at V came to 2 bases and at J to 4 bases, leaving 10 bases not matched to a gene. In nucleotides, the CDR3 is TGTGCCAGCAGTTACCCCCGCGTGGCAGGGGGCACTGAAGCTTTCTTT. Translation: CASSYPRVAGGTEAFF.

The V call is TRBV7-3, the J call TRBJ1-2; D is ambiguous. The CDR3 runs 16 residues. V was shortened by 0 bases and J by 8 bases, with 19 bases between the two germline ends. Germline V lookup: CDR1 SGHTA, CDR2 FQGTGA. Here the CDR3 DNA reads TGTGCCAGCAGCTTAACTGACGCAGGAAATCTATGGGGCTACACCTTC. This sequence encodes CASSLTDAGNLWGYTF.

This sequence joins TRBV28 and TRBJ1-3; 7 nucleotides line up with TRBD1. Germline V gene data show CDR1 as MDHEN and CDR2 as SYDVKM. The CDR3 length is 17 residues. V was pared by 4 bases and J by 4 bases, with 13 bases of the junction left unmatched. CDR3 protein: CASSSPAGTAFGNTIYF. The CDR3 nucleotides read TGTGCCAGCAGTTCTCCCGCCGGGACAGCCTTCGGAAACACCATATATTTT.

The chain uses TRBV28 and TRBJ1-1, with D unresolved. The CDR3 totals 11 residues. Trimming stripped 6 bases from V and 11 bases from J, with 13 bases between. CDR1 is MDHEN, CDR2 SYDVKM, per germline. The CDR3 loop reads CASRILGDAFF. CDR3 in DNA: TGTGCCAGCAGGATACTCGGCGACGCTTTCTTT. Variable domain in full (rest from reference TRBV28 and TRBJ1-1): DVKVTQSSRYLVKRTGEKVFLECVQDMDHENMFWYRQDPGLGLRLIYFSYDVKMKEKGDIPEGYSVSREKKERFSLILESASTNQTSMYLCASRILGDAFFGQGTRLTVV.

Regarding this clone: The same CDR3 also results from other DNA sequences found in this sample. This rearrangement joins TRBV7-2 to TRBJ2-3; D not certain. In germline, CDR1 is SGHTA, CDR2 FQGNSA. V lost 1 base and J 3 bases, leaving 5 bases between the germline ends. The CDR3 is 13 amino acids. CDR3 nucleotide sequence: TGTGCCAGCAGCTTAGAAAGGACAGATACGCAGTATTTT. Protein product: CASSLERTDTQYF.

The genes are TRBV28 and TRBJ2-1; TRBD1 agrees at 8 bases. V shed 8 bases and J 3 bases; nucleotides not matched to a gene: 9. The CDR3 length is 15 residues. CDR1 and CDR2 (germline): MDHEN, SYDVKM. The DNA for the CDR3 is TGTGCCAGCGACGGTATGACAGGGGTCTACAATGAGCAGTTCTTC. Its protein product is CASDGMTGVYNEQFF.

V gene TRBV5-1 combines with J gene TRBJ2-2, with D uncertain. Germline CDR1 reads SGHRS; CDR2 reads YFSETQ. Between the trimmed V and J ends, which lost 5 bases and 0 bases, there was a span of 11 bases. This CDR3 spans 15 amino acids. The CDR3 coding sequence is TGCGCCAGCAGAAGTCCAGCGTCGAACACCGGGGAGCTGTTTTTT. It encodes CASRSPASNTGELFF.

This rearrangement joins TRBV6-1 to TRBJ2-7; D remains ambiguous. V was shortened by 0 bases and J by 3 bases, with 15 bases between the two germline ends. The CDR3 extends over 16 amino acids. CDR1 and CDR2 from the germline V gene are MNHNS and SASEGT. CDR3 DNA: TGTGCCAGCAGTGAAGCATGGGCCGCCATATTCTACGAGCAGTACTTC. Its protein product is CASSEAWAAIFYEQYF.

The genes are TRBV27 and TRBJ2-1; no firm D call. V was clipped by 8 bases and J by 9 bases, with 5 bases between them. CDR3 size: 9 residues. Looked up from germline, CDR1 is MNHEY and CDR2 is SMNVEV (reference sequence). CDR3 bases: TGTGCCAGCGGCGCTGAGCAGTTCTTC. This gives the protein CASGAEQFF.

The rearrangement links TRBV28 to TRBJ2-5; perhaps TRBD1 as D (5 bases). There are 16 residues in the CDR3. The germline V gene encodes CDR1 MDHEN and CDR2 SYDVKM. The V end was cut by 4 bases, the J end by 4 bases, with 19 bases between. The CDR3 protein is CASSSPGAAPSETQYF. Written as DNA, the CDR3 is TGTGCCAGCAGTTCCCCTGGGGCAGCTCCTTCAGAGACCCAGTACTTC.

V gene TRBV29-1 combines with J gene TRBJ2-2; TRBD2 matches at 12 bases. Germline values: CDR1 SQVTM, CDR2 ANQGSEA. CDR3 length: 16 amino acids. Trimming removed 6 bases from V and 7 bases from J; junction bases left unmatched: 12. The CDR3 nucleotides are TGCAGCGTCCCCCTAGCGGGAGGGCCTGAGAGCGGGGAGCTGTTTTTT. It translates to CSVPLAGGPESGELFF.

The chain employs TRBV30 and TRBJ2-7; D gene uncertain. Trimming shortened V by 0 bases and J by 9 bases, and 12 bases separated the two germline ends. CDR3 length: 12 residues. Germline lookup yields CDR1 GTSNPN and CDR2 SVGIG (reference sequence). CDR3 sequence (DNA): TGTGCCTGGAGTGTACTACGGCTCGTGCAGTACTTC. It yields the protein CAWSVLRLVQYF.